This is a list of T cell receptor beta chains from one sample in a study of T cell responses to AZD1222 COVID-19 vaccine. Assay used: immunoSEQ multiplex PCR; TCRdb lists only in-frame clones, some missing. The table has 120,000 or so clones, around 85% seen once. The material was peripheral blood, obtained on day 0 of AZD1222 vaccination. Source of these receptors: an adult in good health. The CDR3 runs from the conserved cysteine through the conserved F or W. Fields, in order: V gene, CDR3 length, J gene, D gene, clone size, CDR3 DNA, CDR3 protein. The D gene is left open where the match is weak. Some rows have no size entry. The others give once, few or many, or a class for an expanded clone.

TRBV7-2	15	TRBJ1-1	-	-	TGTGCCAGCAGGTCCGGGACACTCATGAACACTGAAGCTTTCTTT	CASRSGTLMNTEAFF
TRBV5-4	15	TRBJ1-1	TRBD1	-	TGTGCCAGCAGCTTAGGGGGCCCCATGAACACTGAAGCTTTCTTT	CASSLGGPMNTEAFF
TRBV2	19	TRBJ2-6	-	-	TGTGCCAGCAGTGGGTCAAGTGGGTTGTCAGGGGCTGGGGCCAACGTCCTGACTTTC	CASSGSSGLSGAGANVLTF
TRBV28	15	TRBJ1-3	TRBD1	once	TGTGCCAGCAGTTTTTCAGGGGGTGTTGGAAACACCATATATTTT	CASSFSGGVGNTIYF
TRBV7-2	18	TRBJ1-5	TRBD1	-	TGTGCCAGCAGCTTAGGGGACAGGGGACAATATAGCAATCAGCCCCAGCATTTT	CASSLGDRGQYSNQPQHF
TRBV7-2	14	TRBJ2-7	TRBD1	-	TGTGCCAGCAGCTTCGGACAGGGGGCGCGCGAGCAGTACTTC	CASSFGQGAREQYF
TRBV7-2	14	TRBJ1-2	-	-	TGTGCCAGCAGCTTAGCGCACTTTGGGGGCGGCTACACCTTC	CASSLAHFGGGYTF
TRBV25-1	14	TRBJ2-7	TRBD2	-	TGTGCCAGCAATGGACTAGCGGGAACCTACGAGCAGTACTTC	CASNGLAGTYEQYF
TRBV23-1	17	TRBJ2-7	TRBD2	-	TGCGCCAGCAGTCAATCGTGGGAGTGGGCTAGCGGGAGCGAGCAGTACTTC	CASSQSWEWASGSEQYF
TRBV2	15	TRBJ2-7	TRBD2	few	TGTGCCAGCAGTGTACTAGCGGGGGGGCCGGAAGAGCAGTACTTC	CASSVLAGGPEEQYF
TRBV6-6	13	TRBJ1-5	-	-	TGTGCCAGCAGTTGGGACGGTAATCAGCCCCAGCATTTT	CASSWDGNQPQHF
TRBV5-1	15	TRBJ1-2	-	once	TGCGCCAGCAGCTTGGGGGCAGGGGCGGGGAATGGCTACACCTTC	CASSLGAGAGNGYTF
TRBV6-5	14	TRBJ1-1	-	-	TGTGCCAGCAGAGTATTCGAGGGGCAAACTGAAGCTTTCTTT	CASRVFEGQTEAFF
TRBV5-4	15	TRBJ1-5	-	once	TGTGCCAGCAGCTTGGGGGGTAACGTGGGTCAGCCCCAGCATTTT	CASSLGGNVGQPQHF
TRBV6-4	14	TRBJ1-5	TRBD1	-	TGTGCCAGCGGCCCAGGACAGGGTGGACAGCCCCAGCATTTT	CASGPGQGGQPQHF
TRBV5-1	17	TRBJ2-7	TRBD2	-	TGCGCCAGCAGCCGAAATAGCGGGACCACGCACCTCTACGAGCAGTACTTC	CASSRNSGTTHLYEQYF
TRBV15	15	TRBJ1-4	-	-	TGTGCCACCAGCAAACAGGCAGTAAAGGATGAAAAACTGTTTTTT	CATSKQAVKDEKLFF
TRBV29-1	15	TRBJ2-7	TRBD1	-	TGCAGCGTATCGCAGAGGACAGGGGTTCCGTACGAGCAGTACTTC	CSVSQRTGVPYEQYF
TRBV24-1	13	TRBJ2-1	-	-	TGTGCCACCAGAGGTAGCTCCTACAATGAGCAGTTCTTC	CATRGSSYNEQFF
TRBV5-6	14	TRBJ1-6	-	-	TGTGCCAGCAGCTCCTCCAGGGGAAAGTCACCCCTCCACTTT	CASSSSRGKSPLHF
TRBV2	14	TRBJ2-3	TRBD1	-	TGTGCCAGCAGTGAAGGGGACAGGGGCCATACGCAGTATTTT	CASSEGDRGHTQYF
TRBV3-1/TRBV3-2	15	TRBJ1-2	-	-	TGTGCCAGCAGCCAAGGGGTCAGGGAAAACTATGGCTACACCTTC	CASSQGVRENYGYTF
TRBV7-2	15	TRBJ2-5	TRBD1	-	TGTGCCAGCAGCTTCAAGGGACAGGATGTAGAGACCCAGTACTTC	CASSFKGQDVETQYF
TRBV28	13	TRBJ1-1	-	once	TGTGCCAGCTTCGGGGGTGAGGGCACTGAAGCTTTCTTT	CASFGGEGTEAFF
TRBV6-5	16	TRBJ1-1	-	many	TGTGCCAGCAGTTATAAACTGGGCACAGGGAACACTGAAGCTTTCTTT	CASSYKLGTGNTEAFF
TRBV4-3	16	TRBJ2-3	TRBD2	-	TGCGCCAGCAGCCACCGCGGGAGACCTAGCACAGATACGCAGTATTTT	CASSHRGRPSTDTQYF
TRBV19	14	TRBJ1-3	-	once	TGTGCCAGTAGTATCCGGACATATGGAAACACCATATATTTT	CASSIRTYGNTIYF
TRBV28	15	TRBJ1-6	-	few	TGTGCCAGCAGTTTAGAGGGCGAGCTTAATTCACCCCTCCACTTT	CASSLEGELNSPLHF
TRBV4-3	15	TRBJ2-1	TRBD2	-	TGCGCCAGCAACGAAGGGACTAGCGGGAGATATGAGCAGTTCTTC	CASNEGTSGRYEQFF
TRBV18	15	TRBJ2-1	TRBD1	-	TGTGCCAGCTCACCTCCATCGACAGGGGGTGGTGAGCAGTTCTTC	CASSPPSTGGGEQFF
TRBV18	13	TRBJ1-5	-	-	TGTGCCAGCTCACCGGGACCTTTGCAGCCCCAGCATTTT	CASSPGPLQPQHF
TRBV27	14	TRBJ2-1	-	-	TGTGCCAGCATGAACGGGGGGCCTTACAATGAGCAGTTCTTC	CASMNGGPYNEQFF
TRBV19	14	TRBJ1-5	-	-	TGTGCCAGTAGCGGAACCAGGGGCGGACAGCCCCAGCATTTT	CASSGTRGGQPQHF
TRBV28	16	TRBJ2-7	-	few	TGTGCCAGCAGTCCTGAGGACAGATATAGCTCCTACGAGCAGTACTTC	CASSPEDRYSSYEQYF
TRBV7-6	15	TRBJ2-2	-	-	TGTGCCAGCAGCTTAGGGCAGTCGGGCACCGGGGAGCTGTTTTTT	CASSLGQSGTGELFF
TRBV11-3	14	TRBJ2-7	-	-	TGTGCCAGCAGCTTCGGGACAAGAAACTACGAGCAGTACTTC	CASSFGTRNYEQYF
TRBV2	16	TRBJ1-1	TRBD1	-	TGTGCCAGCTCCCCAGGGGGCTCCTTGAAGGGCGTTGAAGCTTTCTTT	CASSPGGSLKGVEAFF
TRBV3-1/TRBV3-2	14	TRBJ1-5	-	-	TGTGCCAGCAGCCAAGATATGAAGAATCAGCCCCAGCATTTT	CASSQDMKNQPQHF
TRBV5-8	15	TRBJ2-7	-	-	TGTGCCAGCAGTCTTGCCCGACAGAAGGGCTACGAGCAGTACTTC	CASSLARQKGYEQYF
TRBV9	15	TRBJ2-3	TRBD1	once	TGTGCCAGCAGCCCAACAGGACAGGGGTTACATACGCAGTATTTT	CASSPTGQGLHTQYF
TRBV11-2	12	TRBJ1-2	-	few	TGTGCCAGCCAATCAGGGGCTGAAGGCTACACCTTC	CASQSGAEGYTF
TRBV19	12	TRBJ1-1	-	-	TGTGCCAGTAGTATTACGAGCACTGAAGCTTTCTTT	CASSITSTEAFF
TRBV29-1	13	TRBJ2-1	TRBD2	-	TGCAGCGTACACGGGGGGGCGGGCAATGAGCAGTTCTTC	CSVHGGAGNEQFF
TRBV6-5	15	TRBJ1-2	TRBD1	-	TGTGCCAGCAGTTACCGGGACAGGGGATCGTTGGGCTACACCTTC	CASSYRDRGSLGYTF
TRBV6-5	16	TRBJ1-2	-	-	TGTGCCAGCAGTTCACCAACTCGGACAGCTGACTATGGCTACACCTTC	CASSSPTRTADYGYTF
TRBV5-6	14	TRBJ2-1	TRBD2	-	TGTGCCAGCAGCTTTAGCGGGGCCTACAATGAGCAGTTCTTC	CASSFSGAYNEQFF
TRBV25-1	16	TRBJ1-1	-	-	TGTGCCAGCAGTGAAGAGGACCTCGGGGATGAGACTGAAGCTTTCTTT	CASSEEDLGDETEAFF
TRBV20-1	11	TRBJ1-1	-	few	TGCAGTGCACAACGGGGCACTGAAGCTTTCTTT	CSAQRGTEAFF
TRBV18	16	TRBJ2-3	TRBD2	-	TGTGCCAGCTCACCATGGGCTAGCGGGATAGCAGATACGCAGTATTTT	CASSPWASGIADTQYF